This T cell receptor beta chain emerged from a study of vaccination and CD4 T cells after COVID-19. Study background: Each control culture was treated with a CEFX pool, an HIV-1 Nef pool, or no peptide.

Treatment specified: approximately nine-day PBMC culture with coronavirus spike peptide pools or control peptides (ViraFEST assay). This clonotype was counted only a few times. No antigen is known for it. The assay that was used to sequence DNA from cultured CD4+ T cells was the Oncomine TCR Beta short-read assay. From the PCR reads, TCRdb called clonotypes with MiXCR, one entry per CDR3 protein. The sample contains 8,500 to 14,000 distinct CDR3 sequences, about 40% of which appear only once. The clonotype originates from a human donor who had recovered from COVID-19. Specimen: CD4+ T cells from blood, cultured in vitro.

This chain's CDR3 is CASSLRQGVNYGYTF. The CDR3 coding sequence is TGCGCCAGCAGCCTCCGACAGGGGGTGAACTATGGCTACACCTTC. The chain links TRBV5-1 to TRBJ1-2, with TRBD1 matching 9 bases. The V segment lost 4 bases and the J segment 2 bases; nucleotides outside the gene matches: 6. The germline V gene encodes CDR1 SGHRS and CDR2 YFSETQ. The CDR3 has 15 residues.